The clone carrying this T cell receptor beta chain has only a few counts. The source of the sample is a study of blood T cell repertoires in COVID-19. Study-level background: The United States, Italy and Spain were the sources of the acute and convalescent COVID-19 samples.

Per the authors' pipeline: For nucleated cells, counts were estimated from reference gene primer amplification. The assay was immunoSEQ multiplex PCR, and TCRdb's table has in-frame clones only and misses some. V and J calls and clone size are as listed in that table; D and trimming were resolved from the DNA. The table lists under 350,000 clones, approximately 86% of them singletons. The TCR originated in a man in his sixties or seventies with acute or convalescent COVID-19. The sample was peripheral blood.

The CDR3 is CASSPGGAFQPQHF. In DNA form, the CDR3 reads TGTGCCAGCAGCCCGGGTGGGGCATTTCAACCCCAGCATTTT. V and J are TRBV27 and TRBJ1-5, with a weak D call TRBD1 (5 bases). Germline V gives CDR1 MNHEY, CDR2 SMNVEV (reference sequence). V lost 6 bases and J lost 10, with 19 bases in between. The CDR3 totals 14 residues.